Listed here are 10 T cell receptor beta chains from one sample, sequenced in a study of OX40 agonist ivuxolimab in advanced cancers. TCRdb's table, derived via immunoSEQ multiplex PCR, lists solely in-frame clones and lacks some. There are around 40,000 clones in the sample; 86% occur only once, and more than 12% lies in the top ten. The starting material was CD4+ or CD8+ T cells sorted from blood, obtained in a trial of the OX40 agonist ivuxolimab. The receptor source for this set is an adult with an advanced solid tumor such as melanoma, head and neck, liver or kidney cancer.

This clone was found once. V is TRBV27 and J is TRBJ2-5; the D is unclear. V lost 1 base, J lost 4 bases, and 7 bases lay in between. The CDR3 extends over 13 amino acids. Per the germline V gene, CDR1 is MNHEY and CDR2 is SMNVEV (reference sequence). This CDR3 reads CASSLWSRETQYF. CDR3 in DNA: TGTGCCAGCAGTTTATGGTCCCGAGAGACCCAGTACTTC.

This sequence joins TRBV27 and TRBJ2-3, with a weak D call TRBD2 (5 bases). Germline V lookup: CDR1 MNHEY, CDR2 SMNVEV (reference sequence). With 5 bases removed from V and 14 bases from J, the gap between germline ends came to 14 bases. The length of the CDR3 is 11 residues. In DNA, the CDR3 is TGTGCCAGCAGTATTCCGGGAAGACCGTATTTT. The encoded protein is CASSIPGRPYF.

The chain employs TRBV13 and TRBJ2-1; 9 nucleotides align to TRBD2. Germline CDR1 reads PRHDT; CDR2 reads FYEKMQ (reference sequence). The CDR3 spans 19 residues. The V segment lost 1 base and the J segment 0 bases; nucleotides outside the gene matches: 10. This CDR3 is CASSLESLAGQSSYNEQFF. The CDR3 DNA sequence: TGTGCCAGCAGCTTAGAAAGCCTAGCGGGACAGAGCTCCTACAATGAGCAGTTCTTC.

The rearrangement uses TRBV7-8 and TRBJ1-1; D is unclear. Germline lookup yields CDR1 SGHVS and CDR2 FQNEAQ. The CDR3 extends over 16 amino acids. V lost 1 base and J lost 0, with 12 bases in between. CDR3 amino acids: CASSLGGNLVNTEAFF. DNA of the CDR3: TGTGCCAGCAGCTTAGGAGGAAATCTCGTGAACACTGAAGCTTTCTTT. The variable domain in full, completed from reference TRBV7-8 and TRBJ1-1, reads GAGVSQSPRYKVAKRGQDVALRCDPISGHVSLFWYQQALGQGPEFLTYFQNEAQLDKSGLPSDRFFAERPEGSVSTLKIQRTQQEDSAVYLCASSLGGNLVNTEAFFGQGTRLTVV.

This rearrangement joins TRBV5-6 to TRBJ1-6; 9 bases line up with TRBD1. The CDR3 sequence is 14 residues long. The germline gives CDR1 SGHDT, CDR2 YYEEEE. J lost 9 bases, V lost 2 bases, and 3 bases had no gene match. Here the CDR3 reads CASSFGTGTSPLHF. The CDR3, as DNA: TGTGCCAGCAGCTTTGGGACAGGGACTTCACCCCTCCACTTT. Full variable domain (outside the CDR3, taken from reference TRBV5-6 and TRBJ1-6): DAGVTQSPTHLIKTRGQQVTLRCSPKSGHDTVSWYQQALGQGPQFIFQYYEEEERQRGNFPDRFSGHQFPNYSSELNVNALLLGDSALYLCASSFGTGTSPLHFGNGTRLTVT.

This chain connects TRBV9 to TRBJ2-5; TRBD2 agrees at 7 bases. V gave up 3 bases and J gave up 5 bases; unmatched junction bases: 13. Germline assignment: CDR1 SGDLS and CDR2 YYNGEE. The CDR3 loop spans 16 amino acids. The DNA for the CDR3 is TGTGCCAGCAGCGCTCCGGGGGGTGTAGGAGAGGAGACCCAGTACTTC. Amino acids: CASSAPGGVGEETQYF.

This chain links TRBV29-1 with TRBJ2-2; 9 nucleotides align to TRBD1. V gave up 7 bases and J gave up 5 bases; unmatched junction bases: 2. Germline loops: CDR1 SQVTM, CDR2 ANQGSEA. CDR3 length equals 12 residues. The CDR3 DNA sequence: TGCAGCGCGGACAGGGGAACCGGGGAGCTGTTTTTT. Protein product: CSADRGTGELFF.

The rearrangement links TRBV5-4 to TRBJ1-1; D not certain. CDR1 is SGHNT and CDR2 is YYREEE in the germline V gene (reference sequence). This CDR3 spans 14 amino acids. Trimming removed 2 bases at V and 0 bases at J, with 8 bases between. The CDR3 bases are TGTGCCAGCAGCTTCGGCGGGGTGAACACTGAAGCTTTCTTT. As protein: CASSFGGVNTEAFF.

This clone was detected only once. The chain employs TRBV6-5 and TRBJ2-5; 12 bases map to TRBD2. The CDR3 sequence is 16 residues long. The V gene's germline CDR1 is MNHEY and CDR2 SVGAGI. With V trimmed by 2 bases and J by 5 bases, 6 bases remained unmatched. The CDR3 spells CASSYGLAGTTETQYF. In nucleotides, the CDR3 is TGTGCCAGCAGTTACGGACTAGCGGGGACCACCGAGACCCAGTACTTC.

The chain is built from TRBV5-4 and TRBJ2-4; TRBD2 is a possible D gene (5 bases). The CDR3 contains 13 residues. The ends were cut back, 2 bases at V and 5 bases at J, with 8 bases in the middle. In germline, CDR1 is SGHNT, CDR2 YYREEE (reference sequence). CDR3 sequence: CASSLGRENIQYF. The CDR3 bases are TGTGCCAGCAGCTTAGGGCGGGAAAACATTCAGTACTTC.